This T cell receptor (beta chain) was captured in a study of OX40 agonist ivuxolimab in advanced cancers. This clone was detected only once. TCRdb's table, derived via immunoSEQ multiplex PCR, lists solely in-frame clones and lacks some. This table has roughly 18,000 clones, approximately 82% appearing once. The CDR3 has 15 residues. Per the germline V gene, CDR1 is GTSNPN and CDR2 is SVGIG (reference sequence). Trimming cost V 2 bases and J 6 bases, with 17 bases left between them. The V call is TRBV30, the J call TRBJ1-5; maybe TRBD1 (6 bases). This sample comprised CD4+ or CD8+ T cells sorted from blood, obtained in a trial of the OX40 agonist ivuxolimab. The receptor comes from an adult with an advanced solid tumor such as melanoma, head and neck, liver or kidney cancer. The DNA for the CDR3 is TGTGCCTGGAGTAGCCGAGGAGGGGGAGCTCAGCCCCAGCATTTT. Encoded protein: CAWSSRGGGAQPQHF.